Below are 9 T cell receptor beta chains sequenced from a single sample in a study of blood T cell repertoires in COVID-19. Using immunoSEQ multiplex PCR, the repertoire was profiled, and TCRdb retains in-frame clones only, with some absent. The top ten hold about 18% of the sample, which has more than 300,000 clones, roughly 90% seen once. Sequencing input: PBMCs or T cells enriched from blood (not recorded which). The origin of the receptors is a woman in her twenties or thirties who had recovered from COVID-19.

The CDR3 nucleotides read TGTGCCAGCAGTCCCGCCCTGGGCAACTATGGCTACACCTTC. Translation gives CASSPALGNYGYTF. The V gene is TRBV6-2 or TRBV6-3, the J gene TRBJ1-2; no reliable D call. Trimming left V 5 bases short and J 2 bases short, with 12 bases between. This CDR3 contains 14 residues. The V gene's germline CDR1 is MNHEY and CDR2 SVGEGT.

This clone was picked up one time. This chain links TRBV7-9 with TRBJ1-4, with 8 bases lining up with TRBD1. Germline V gives CDR1 SEHNR, CDR2 FQNEAQ (reference sequence). This CDR3 has 16 amino acids. The ends lost 5 bases at V and 2 bases at J; junction bases unmatched: 7. CDR3 loop: CASSASGGPTNEKLFF. CDR3 DNA: TGTGCCAGCAGCGCCTCAGGGGGCCCCACTAATGAAAAACTGTTTTTT.

The chain couples TRBV6-2 or TRBV6-3 to TRBJ1-5; 12 nucleotides agree with TRBD1. Germline V lookup: CDR1 MNHEY, CDR2 SVGEGT. The junction had 4 bases not matched to a gene; V was cut back by 0 bases and J by 4 bases. CDR3 length: 17 amino acids. CDR3 amino acids: CASSYSWGQGANQPQHF. The CDR3 DNA reads TGTGCCAGCAGTTACTCGTGGGGACAGGGGGCGAATCAGCCCCAGCATTTT.

The chain recombines TRBV27 with TRBJ1-6; D is perhaps TRBD1 (5 bases). CDR1 and CDR2 (germline): MNHEY, SMNVEV (reference sequence). V lost 0 bases and J 7 bases, leaving 10 bases between the germline ends. This CDR3 contains 15 residues. In DNA form, the CDR3 reads TGTGCCAGCAGTTTATCGTCGGGGGGGAATTCACCCCTCCACTTT. Its translation is CASSLSSGGNSPLHF.

This clone is a singleton in its sample. CDR3 amino acids: CATSRDSVAGNTIYF. The CDR3 DNA is TGTGCCACCAGCAGAGATTCGGTTGCCGGAAACACCATATATTTT. The chain is built from TRBV15 and TRBJ1-3; D unresolved. The CDR3 sequence is 15 residues long. Germline lookup yields CDR1 LNHNV and CDR2 YYDKDF (reference sequence). V lost 0 bases and J lost 4, with 10 bases in between.

In DNA form, the CDR3 reads TGTGCCAGCAGGGGACAGGGAATTAACTATGGCTACACCTTC. It specifies CASRGQGINYGYTF. This sequence joins TRBV27 and TRBJ1-2; 9 positions match TRBD1. Germline CDR1 and CDR2: MNHEY and SMNVEV (reference sequence). The CDR3 is 14 residues long. The trim removed 6 bases at V and 1 base at J, leaving 3 bases unmatched.

The chain recombines TRBV28 with TRBJ1-5, with D possibly being TRBD1 (5 bases). The CDR3 sequence is 15 residues long. V was clipped by 6 bases and J by 0 bases, with 12 bases between them. From germline, CDR1 is MDHEN and CDR2 SYDVKM. In DNA, the CDR3 is TGTGCCAGCAGCCTCGGGGGGAATAGCAATCAGCCCCAGCATTTT. It codes for CASSLGGNSNQPQHF.

V gene TRBV7-9 combines with J gene TRBJ2-3; D possibly corresponds to TRBD2 (5 bases). Trimming removed 4 bases at V and 0 bases at J, with 8 bases between. Germline CDR1 SEHNR, CDR2 FQNEAQ (reference sequence). The CDR3 is 14 amino acids. The CDR3 here is CASSSGYSTDTQYF. CDR3 coding DNA: TGTGCCAGCAGCTCGGGATATAGCACAGATACGCAGTATTTT.

This clone has just one count. This sequence joins TRBV28 and TRBJ1-4; the D gene is possibly TRBD1 (5 bases). Germline-derived CDR1 and CDR2 are MDHEN and SYDVKM. The germline V and J ends were trimmed by 7 bases and 6 bases, with 15 bases remaining between them. The CDR3 is 14 residues long. CDR3 loop: CASTPGEGDEKLFF. CDR3 DNA sequence: TGTGCCAGCACCCCGGGGGAGGGCGATGAAAAACTGTTTTTT.